This TCR beta chain was captured by sequencing in a study of blood T cell repertoires in COVID-19. With 4 bases clipped from V and 7 bases from J, the junction kept 7 bases outside the gene matches. Germline V gene lookup returns CDR1 ENHRY and CDR2 SYGVKD. This CDR3 contains 15 residues. Sequencing was performed with immunoSEQ multiplex PCR; in TCRdb, only in-frame clones are kept and a portion is missing. The sample contains approximately 170,000 clones, 84% of which appear only once. Clinical histories supplied by participants themselves formed the basis of cohort assignment. The specimen sequenced was PBMCs or T cells enriched from blood (not recorded which). The chain recombines TRBV10-3 with TRBJ1-6; 7 bases agree with TRBD1. The receptor was derived from a woman aged 25 to 39 who had recovered from COVID-19. CDR3 sequence reads: CAISAIQGKNSPLHF. The CDR3 nucleotides are TGTGCCATCAGTGCGATACAGGGGAAGAATTCACCCCTCCACTTT.